Presented here are 16 T cell receptor beta chains from one specimen sequenced in a study of cytomegalovirus exposure and HLA in healthy donors. TCRdb's table, derived via immunoSEQ multiplex PCR, lists solely in-frame clones and lacks some. The table has roughly 45,000 clones, 92% seen once. Sequencing was done on a sample of PBMCs. These receptor sequences come from a man in his late teens or twenties in good health and CMV-seronegative.

The chain is built from TRBV6-1 and TRBJ2-3, with D unresolved. Germline CDR1 MNHNS, CDR2 SASEGT. The V end lost 7 bases, the J end lost 1 base, and 15 bases lay between the germline ends. This CDR3 contains 15 residues. The CDR3 coding sequence is TGTGCCAGCAAGTATGATAGCTGGGGCACAGATACGCAGTATTTT. This sequence encodes CASKYDSWGTDTQYF.

The chain links TRBV28 to TRBJ1-2, with D tentatively TRBD1 (5 bases). The CDR3 covers 11 residues. Between the trimmed V and J ends, which lost 6 bases and 14 bases, there was a span of 16 bases. CDR1 and CDR2 from the germline V gene are MDHEN and SYDVKM. Here the CDR3 reads CASRGTPAYTF. CDR3 nucleotides: TGTGCCAGCAGGGGGACTCCGGCTTATACCTTC.

The V and J genes are TRBV28 and TRBJ1-1, with D maybe TRBD1 (5 bases). The V end was cut by 2 bases, the J end by 4 bases, with 8 bases between. CDR1 and CDR2 from the germline V gene are MDHEN and SYDVKM. The CDR3 is made up of 13 amino acids. The CDR3: CASSLAGPTEAFF. DNA of the CDR3: TGTGCCAGCAGTTTAGCGGGACCCACTGAAGCTTTCTTT.

In this sample, this clone turned up a few times. The chain couples TRBV19 to TRBJ2-5; 10 nucleotides align to TRBD1. The CDR3 has 14 residues. The germline V gene encodes CDR1 LNHDA and CDR2 SQIVND (reference sequence). With V trimmed by 6 bases and J by 5 bases, 6 bases remained unmatched. CDR3 nucleotides: TGTGCCAGTAGCCGACAGGGGGCAGGGGAGACCCAGTACTTC. It encodes CASSRQGAGETQYF.

The V gene is TRBV7-6, the J gene TRBJ2-1; maybe TRBD1 (6 bases). The germline CDR1 and CDR2 sequences are SGHVS and FNYEAQ. V was trimmed by 5 bases and J by 2 bases, leaving 16 bases between them. The CDR3 sequence is 16 residues long. The DNA of the CDR3 is TGTGCCAGCAGCCCCGGGACACTTATTACCTACAATGAGCAGTTCTTC. Residues: CASSPGTLITYNEQFF.

This chain links TRBV21-1 with TRBJ2-1; TRBD2, as called in the table, went unchecked against the DNA. TRBV21-1 is recorded as a pseudogene. This CDR3 contains 16 residues. CDR3 DNA: TGTGCCAGCAGCAAAGACGAGCGGGGGCCAAACAATGAGCAGTTCTTC. The encoded protein is CASSKDERGPNNEQFF.

The chain couples TRBV5-1 to TRBJ2-2; maybe TRBD1 (6 bases). This CDR3 is 16 amino acids long. The V and J ends lost 8 bases and 4 bases respectively, with 21 bases between them. Germline lookup yields CDR1 SGHRS and CDR2 YFSETQ. The CDR3 nucleotides read TGCGCCAGTCACCATCAACAGGGCAAAAGCACCGGGGAGCTGTTTTTT. It yields the protein CASHHQQGKSTGELFF.

V and J are TRBV6-1 and TRBJ2-3, with 8 bases identical to TRBD1. With 2 bases clipped from V and 0 bases from J, the junction kept 4 bases outside the gene matches. Germline V gives CDR1 MNHNS, CDR2 SASEGT. The length of the CDR3 is 16 residues. CDR3 residues: CASSEHHRGSTDTQYF. In DNA form, the CDR3 reads TGTGCCAGCAGTGAACACCACAGGGGGAGCACAGATACGCAGTATTTT.

In DNA, the CDR3 is TGTGCCAGCTCAACGAGAAAGGGACAGACAGATACGCAGTATTTT. As protein: CASSTRKGQTDTQYF. The genes are TRBV18 and TRBJ2-3; 7 nucleotides match TRBD1. Germline CDR1 is KGHSH and CDR2 is LQKENI. V shed 5 bases and J 3 bases; nucleotides not matched to a gene: 8. CDR3 length equals 15 residues.

This chain uses TRBV18 with TRBJ1-1; no reliable D call. Trimming pared 3 bases from V and 0 bases from J, leaving 17 bases between. In germline, CDR1 is KGHSH, CDR2 LQKENI. CDR3 size: 17 residues. CDR3 DNA sequence: TGTGCCAGCTCACCTCTGGGGAACAGAGGGATGAACACTGAAGCTTTCTTT. Translation: CASSPLGNRGMNTEAFF.

This chain joins TRBV7-6 and TRBJ2-5; a possible D gene is TRBD2 (6 bases). Trimming took 5 bases from V and 0 from J, leaving 19 bases between them. The length of the CDR3 is 17 residues. Looked up from germline, CDR1 is SGHVS and CDR2 is FNYEAQ. CDR3 coding DNA: TGTGCCAGCAGCCCCACCCCGGGGGTCTTTAACCAAGAGACCCAGTACTTC. Amino acids: CASSPTPGVFNQETQYF. Variable domain in full (rest from reference TRBV7-6 and TRBJ2-5): GAGVSQSPRYKVTKRGQDVALRCDPISGHVSLYWYRQALGQGPEFLTYFNYEAQQDKSGLPNDRFSAERPEGSISTLTIQRTEQRDSAMYRCASSPTPGVFNQETQYFGPGTRLLVL.

The chain couples TRBV18 to TRBJ2-3, with unresolved D. The length of the CDR3 is 12 residues. Germline V gives CDR1 KGHSH, CDR2 LQKENI. Trimming took off 6 bases at V and 2 bases at J, with 6 bases between the two ends. The CDR3 DNA follows: TGTGCCAGCTCGTCAAACACAGATACGCAGTATTTT. It translates to CASSSNTDTQYF.

The V and J genes are TRBV2 and TRBJ2-1, with TRBD1 matching 7 bases. V lost 5 bases to trimming and J lost 6 bases; unmatched junction nucleotides: 7. Germline assignment: CDR1 SNHLY and CDR2 FYNNEI. The CDR3 length is 14 residues. The CDR3 loop reads CASSMRTGPNEQFF. For the CDR3, the DNA is TGTGCCAGCAGTATGCGGACAGGCCCCAATGAGCAGTTCTTC. Full variable domain (rest looked up from reference TRBV2 and TRBJ2-1): EPEVTQTPSHQVTQMGQEVILRCVPISNHLYFYWYRQILGQKVEFLVSFYNNEISEKSEIFDDQFSVERPDGSNFTLKIRSTKLEDSAMYFCASSMRTGPNEQFFGPGTRLTVL.

The gene calls are TRBV29-1 and TRBJ1-1; a weak D match, TRBD1 (5 bases). V shed 3 bases and J shed 0 bases, with 11 bases lying between them. This CDR3 comprises 14 residues. Looked up from germline, CDR1 is SQVTM and CDR2 is ANQGSEA. CDR3 DNA: TGCAGCGTTGAGCGCGGGGGAGTGAACACTGAAGCTTTCTTT. Its protein product is CSVERGGVNTEAFF.

The rearrangement uses TRBV23-1 and TRBJ1-4; 8 positions match TRBD1. TRBV23-1 is recorded as an ORF, its role being uncertain. The junction had 5 bases not matched to a gene; V was cut back by 2 bases and J by 3 bases. The CDR3 is 16 amino acids. The CDR3 reads CASSQGQGASNEKLFF. The CDR3 bases are TGCGCCAGCAGTCAAGGGCAGGGGGCGTCTAATGAAAAACTGTTTTTT.

This chain connects TRBV4-1 to TRBJ2-7; tentative D call: TRBD1 (5 bases). From germline, CDR1 is MGHRA and CDR2 YSYEKL. V was pared by 4 bases and J by 3 bases, with 10 bases between. The CDR3 has 13 amino acids. CDR3 bases: TGCGCCAGCAGCCTTAGACAGAACTACGAGCAGTACTTC. Encoded protein: CASSLRQNYEQYF.